These 23 T cell receptor beta chains were all obtained from the same sample, sequenced in a study of blood T cell repertoires in COVID-19. Profiled with immunoSEQ multiplex PCR; TCRdb holds only in-frame clones, not every one. Among 240,000 or so clones listed, about nine tenths were seen once. The material sequenced was PBMCs or T cells enriched from blood (not recorded which). All receptors come from a man between 50 and 59 years old who had been exposed to COVID-19.

This clone showed up just once. CDR3 protein: CSASSPGVSYEQYF. Here the CDR3 DNA reads TGCAGTGCTAGTTCGCCAGGGGTATCCTACGAGCAGTACTTC. This rearrangement joins TRBV20-1 to TRBJ2-7, with a possible D match to TRBD1 (6 bases). The CDR3 has 14 residues. Germline lookup yields CDR1 DFQATT and CDR2 SNEGSKA (reference sequence). Trimming stripped 3 bases from V and 1 base from J, with 13 bases between.

The J gene is TRBJ1-3, the V gene TRBV4-1; D possibly corresponds to TRBD1 (5 bases). Per germline, CDR1 MGHRA and CDR2 YSYEKL. V dropped 1 base and J dropped 4 bases, with 11 bases sitting between them. The CDR3 has 15 residues. As DNA, the CDR3 is TGCGCCAGCAGCCAAGTAGACAGCGTGGGAAACACCATATATTTT. It is translated as CASSQVDSVGNTIYF.

The chain joins TRBV28 to TRBJ2-7; the D gene is possibly TRBD2 (5 bases). CDR1 is MDHEN, CDR2 SYDVKM, per germline. This CDR3 has 13 residues. The ends were cut back, 9 bases at V and 1 base at J, with 13 bases in the middle. The CDR3 sequence is CASIPGSSYEQYF. CDR3 sequence (DNA): TGTGCCAGTATACCGGGGTCTTCCTACGAGCAGTACTTC.

This chain joins TRBV11-2 and TRBJ2-7; 7 nucleotides line up with TRBD2. The CDR3 has 12 residues. CDR1 is SGHAT and CDR2 is FQNNGV in the germline V gene. The CDR3 here is CASSPPGLGQHV. The CDR3 DNA follows: TGTGCCAGCAGCCCTCCTGGACTAGGGCAGCACGTC.

To note about this clone: The junction departs from the called germline gene at one end, perhaps through a read error. This rearrangement joins TRBV15 to TRBJ1-4, with D tentatively TRBD1 (6 bases). The CDR3 is 14 residues long. Germline CDR1 and CDR2: LNHNV and YYDKDF (reference sequence). DNA for the CDR3: TGTGCCACCAGTCATAACAGGGCTAACGAAAAACTGTTTTTT. This encodes CATSHNRANEKLFF.

The V call is TRBV7-6, the J call TRBJ2-1, with a possible D match to TRBD2 (6 bases). Trimming took off 7 bases at V and 0 bases at J, with 13 bases between the two ends. This CDR3 is built from 15 residues. Germline V lookup: CDR1 SGHVS, CDR2 FNYEAQ. The CDR3 loop reads CASTLDYHSYNEQFF. CDR3 DNA sequence: TGTGCCAGCACCTTGGACTACCACTCCTACAATGAGCAGTTCTTC.

The chain uses TRBV15 and TRBJ1-5, with D tentatively TRBD1 (6 bases). CDR1 is LNHNV and CDR2 is YYDKDF in the germline V gene (reference sequence). The CDR3 runs to 16 residues. V was shortened by 4 bases and J by 6 bases, with 19 bases between the two germline ends. CDR3 bases: TGTGCCACCAGCAACATAGGATCGGGGGGCAGTCAGCCCCAGCATTTT. This gives the protein CATSNIGSGGSQPQHF.

This clone was counted once. This chain uses TRBV4-2 with TRBJ1-5; 8 positions match TRBD1. This CDR3 is 16 amino acids long. Germline V lookup: CDR1 LGHNA, CDR2 YNFKEQ. Trimming removed 4 bases from V and 11 bases from J; junction bases left unmatched: 16. CDR3 sequence reads: CASSPKARTGPPAQHF. CDR3 sequence (DNA): TGTGCCAGCAGCCCTAAAGCTCGGACAGGGCCCCCTGCCCAGCATTTT.

V is TRBV18 and J is TRBJ1-2, with a weak D call TRBD1 (5 bases). The V gene lost 4 bases and the J gene lost 8 bases, with 14 bases spanning the gap. This CDR3 spans 13 amino acids. The germline gives CDR1 KGHSH, CDR2 LQKENI. The CDR3 loop is CASSLTEPGGYTF. The DNA of the CDR3 is TGTGCCAGCTCACTGACAGAGCCGGGCGGCTACACCTTC. The full variable domain, in which reference TRBV18 and TRBJ1-2 provide the parts outside the CDR3, is NAGVMQNPRHLVRRRGQEARLRCSPMKGHSHVYWYRQLPEEGLKFMVYLQKENIIDESGMPKERFSAEFPKEGPSILRIQQVVRGDSAAYFCASSLTEPGGYTFGSGTRLTVV.

This chain links TRBV18 with TRBJ1-1; possibly TRBD1 for D (6 bases). This CDR3 is 13 amino acids long. V was pared by 6 bases and J by 8 bases, with 16 bases between. Germline-derived CDR1 and CDR2 are KGHSH and LQKENI. CDR3 sequence reads: CASSYDRTGEAFF. For the CDR3, the DNA is TGTGCCAGCTCCTACGACAGGACTGGGGAAGCTTTCTTT.

Only a few counts were recorded for this clone. The rearrangement uses TRBV9 and TRBJ1-6, with 9 bases that match TRBD1. Trimming took 4 bases from V and 9 from J; bases not matched to a gene: 8. CDR3 length equals 15 residues. The V gene's germline CDR1 is SGDLS and CDR2 YYNGEE. The CDR3 region has the DNA TGTGCCAGCAGCTCGAGGACAGGGGTTTTTTCACCCCTCCACTTT. Translation: CASSSRTGVFSPLHF.

The chain uses TRBV1 and TRBJ2-7; the tabulated D call, TRBD2, remains unverified against the DNA. TRBV1 is a documented pseudogene. This CDR3 has 15 residues. CDR3 nucleotide sequence: TGCACCAGCCCGAGGGGAGGGGATGGTTCCTACGAGCAGTACTTC. Protein sequence: CTSPRGGDGSYEQYF.

This clone was found once. The chain carries TRBV5-1 and TRBJ2-7; D possibly corresponds to TRBD2 (6 bases). V was trimmed by 0 bases and J by 3 bases, leaving 16 bases between them. The length of the CDR3 is 16 residues. Looked up from germline, CDR1 is SGHRS and CDR2 is YFSETQ. CDR3 in amino acids: CASSLATGTLRYEQYF. CDR3 nucleotide sequence: TGCGCCAGCAGCTTGGCAACCGGGACTCTCCGCTACGAGCAGTACTTC. Full variable domain (missing parts from reference TRBV5-1 and TRBJ2-7): KAGVTQTPRYLIKTRGQQVTLSCSPISGHRSVSWYQQTPGQGLQFLFEYFSETQRNKGNFPGRFSGRQFSNSRSEMNVSTLELGDSALYLCASSLATGTLRYEQYFGPGTRLTVT.

The chain has TRBV27 and TRBJ1-2; possible D gene TRBD1, 5 bases. The CDR3 is made up of 13 amino acids. The V and J ends lost 3 bases and 4 bases respectively, with 9 bases between them. CDR1 is MNHEY, CDR2 SMNVEV, per germline (reference sequence). CDR3 loop: CASSLAGTYGYTF. For the CDR3, the DNA is TGTGCCAGCAGTTTGGCGGGGACCTATGGCTACACCTTC.

The chain recombines TRBV29-1 with TRBJ1-1; 11 positions agree with TRBD1. This CDR3 comprises 15 residues. Germline loops: CDR1 SQVTM, CDR2 ANQGSEA. V lost 5 bases, J lost 11 bases, and 16 bases stayed unmatched. The CDR3: CSVTSSGTGGLWAFF. CDR3 DNA sequence: TGCAGCGTTACTAGCTCCGGGACAGGGGGTCTGTGGGCTTTCTTT. Supplemented by reference TRBV29-1 and TRBJ1-1, the full variable domain reads SAVISQKPSRDICQRGTSLTIQCQVDSQVTMMFWYRQQPGQSLTLIATANQGSEATYESGFVIDKFPISRPNLTFSTLTVSNMSPEDSSIYLCSVTSSGTGGLWAFFGQGTRLTVV.

This chain uses TRBV5-1 with TRBJ1-4; tentative D call: TRBD1 (6 bases). This CDR3 has 15 residues. The V gene lost 2 bases and the J gene lost 7 bases, with 15 bases spanning the gap. Looked up from germline, CDR1 is SGHRS and CDR2 is YFSETQ. As DNA, the CDR3 is TGCGCCAGCAGCTTCGGTAAAACAGGGATTGAAAAACTGTTTTTT. Translation: CASSFGKTGIEKLFF.

The chain recombines TRBV28 with TRBJ1-5; TRBD1 is a possible D gene (5 bases). Germline V lookup: CDR1 MDHEN, CDR2 SYDVKM. The V end lost 6 bases, the J end lost 12 bases, and 15 bases lay between the germline ends. This CDR3 region has 12 residues. As DNA, the CDR3 is TGTGCCAGCAGAACCCTCCGGGGGAGCCAGCATTTT. It specifies CASRTLRGSQHF.

The V and J genes are TRBV5-5 and TRBJ2-3; 14 positions match TRBD2. J lost 5 bases, V lost 2 bases, and 4 bases had no gene match. Germline V lookup: CDR1 SGHKS, CDR2 YYEKEE (reference sequence). The CDR3 spans 16 residues. CDR3 sequence reads: CASSFGLAGGEDTQYF. The CDR3 nucleotides are TGTGCCAGCAGCTTCGGACTAGCGGGAGGAGAAGATACGCAGTATTTT.

This clone was seen just once. V is TRBV24-1 and J is TRBJ2-7; possible D gene TRBD1, 6 bases. V lost 4 bases and J lost 1, with 19 bases in between. Per germline, CDR1 KGHDR and CDR2 SFDVKD. The length of the CDR3 is 17 residues. The CDR3 reads CATSDPGTNVLSYEQYV. Here the CDR3 DNA reads TGTGCCACCAGTGACCCTGGGACAAACGTTTTGTCCTACGAGCAGTACGTC.

The genes are TRBV19 and TRBJ1-5; 7 bases map to TRBD1. The CDR3 has 16 residues. Looked up from germline, CDR1 is LNHDA and CDR2 is SQIVND (reference sequence). V gave up 7 bases and J gave up 4 bases; unmatched junction bases: 13. The CDR3 DNA sequence: TGTGCCAGTAAATCCCGGGGGAAGGGGGCGAATCAGCCCCAGCATTTT. Translating gives CASKSRGKGANQPQHF.

This chain joins TRBV30 and TRBJ1-6; D is undetermined. The CDR3 loop spans 15 amino acids. The germline CDR1 and CDR2 sequences are GTSNPN and SVGIG (reference sequence). V lost 1 base and J 4 bases, leaving 11 bases between the germline ends. The CDR3: CAWSGRVRYNSPLHF. In DNA, the CDR3 is TGTGCCTGGAGTGGCCGGGTTAGGTATAATTCACCCCTCCACTTT.

The chain is built from TRBV7-9 and TRBJ1-2, with TRBD1 as a possible D gene (5 bases). Trimming left V 0 bases short and J 6 bases short, with 17 bases between. Germline CDR1 is SEHNR and CDR2 is FQNEAQ (reference sequence). This CDR3 is built from 16 residues. CDR3 sequence: CASSLAGTGTSNGYTF. The CDR3 DNA reads as TGTGCCAGCAGCTTAGCGGGAACAGGCACGAGCAATGGCTACACCTTC.

This clone was seen a single time. The genes are TRBV29-1 and TRBJ2-5; TRBD2 agrees at 9 bases. CDR3 length: 18 amino acids. V lost 6 bases, J lost 5 bases, and 22 bases stayed unmatched. Germline CDR1 reads SQVTM; CDR2 reads ANQGSEA. DNA for the CDR3: TGCAGCGTATCCCCCGTAGTAGCGGGAGTTGTTCCCCGGGAGACCCAGTACTTC. Its translation: CSVSPVVAGVVPRETQYF.